The present T cell receptor (beta chain) was sequenced within a study of T cell repertoires in cytomegalovirus infection. Whole-study context: From public TCR beta signatures came an indication of both CMV infection and matching HLA type.

Worth noting for this clonotype: The antigen remains undetermined.

The study, taken as a whole, reports: Carriers of CMV plus the relevant HLA were identified by cumulative public TCR beta family frequency. It was HLA-C-restricted CMV-specific TCR beta clonotypes that dominated the response ex vivo.

TCRdb independently ran MiXCR on the reads; one entry per CDR3 protein. In the table there are 630,000 or so distinct CDR3 sequences, roughly 24% of which are singletons. The clonotype comes from a human donor in good health (CMV status not recorded). Some clones in this sample may be carry-over from other donors' samples. The sequenced sample consisted of CD8+ T cells from PBMCs.

The CDR3 protein is CASSEDRGTEAFF. DNA for the CDR3: TGTGCCAGCAGTGAAGACCGGGGCACTGAAGCTTTCTTT. This chain links TRBV6-1 with TRBJ1-1; D is unclear. Trimming pared 1 base from V and 4 bases from J, leaving 7 bases between. The CDR3 length is 13 residues. Germline V gene data show CDR1 as MNHNS and CDR2 as SASEGT.